Presented here are 25 T cell receptor beta chains from one specimen sequenced in a study of blood T cell repertoires in COVID-19 (dated by TCRdb to between 2020 and 2021). Library generation was performed with the immunoSEQ multiplex PCR assay. In TCRdb, the immuneACCESS table is reduced to in-frame sequences with V and J assigned. These tables do not hold every clone; where another copy was compared, an unresolved V gene accounts for under half, and the others remain unexplained. Within this sample are 300,000 to 350,000 clones, with nearly 90% of them counted one time only. Roughly 4.3% of the sample comes from the top ten. Sequenced: PBMCs or T cells enriched from blood (not recorded which). The receptor source for this set is a young woman with acute COVID-19.

This chain links TRBV20-1 with TRBJ1-4; weak D call: TRBD1 (6 bases). This CDR3 has 14 amino acids. Trimming took 3 bases from V and 3 from J, leaving 11 bases between them. Germline V lookup: CDR1 DFQATT, CDR2 SNEGSKA (reference sequence). The CDR3 loop is CSASLGQSNEKLFF. The CDR3 region has the DNA TGCAGTGCTAGTCTCGGACAGTCTAATGAAAAACTGTTTTTT.

The chain links TRBV10-2 to TRBJ1-5; TRBD1 agrees at 7 bases. Trimming took 7 bases from V and 4 from J; bases not matched to a gene: 7. The length of the CDR3 is 14 residues. Per germline, CDR1 WSHSY and CDR2 SAAADI. The CDR3 nucleotides are TGCGCCAGCACCACGACAGGGTATAATCAGCCCCAGCATTTT. Translated, it gives CASTTTGYNQPQHF.

V is TRBV9 and J is TRBJ2-5; 8 bases agree with TRBD2. This CDR3 has 15 amino acids. Germline V lookup: CDR1 SGDLS, CDR2 YYNGEE. Germline trimming cut 4 bases from V and 0 bases from J; bases unmatched to any gene: 5. The CDR3 nucleotides read TGTGCCAGCAGCCCCGGCGGGGGGTACCAAGAGACCCAGTACTTC. Protein sequence: CASSPGGGYQETQYF.

The rearrangement uses TRBV29-1 and TRBJ2-7; TRBD2 matches 8 bases. Germline V lookup: CDR1 SQVTM, CDR2 ANQGSEA. The CDR3 extends over 14 amino acids. Trimming took 4 bases from V and 1 from J; bases not matched to a gene: 6. This CDR3 is CSVVGIAGSYEQYF. For the CDR3, the DNA is TGCAGCGTTGTTGGAATAGCGGGATCCTACGAGCAGTACTTC.

This clone was detected only once. The CDR3 DNA is TGTGCCAGCAGCTTACAGGGAGGGGCCCCAGATACGCAGTATTTT. Its protein is CASSLQGGAPDTQYF. The chain couples TRBV7-3 to TRBJ2-3; 7 bases are shared with TRBD2. After removal of 2 bases from V and 4 bases from J, the junction contained 6 bases not matched to a gene. CDR1 is SGHTA and CDR2 is FQGTGA in the germline V gene. This CDR3 comprises 15 residues.

This chain links TRBV2 with TRBJ2-6; D unclear. CDR3 size: 14 residues. The ends were cut back, 8 bases at V and 0 bases at J, with 8 bases in the middle. CDR1 SNHLY and CDR2 FYNNEI come from the germline V gene. The CDR3 loop reads CASQQSSGANVLTF. The CDR3 DNA sequence: TGTGCCAGCCAACAGTCCTCTGGGGCCAACGTCCTGACTTTC.

The chain joins TRBV7-9 to TRBJ2-7; 7 nucleotides agree with TRBD1. V lost 5 bases and J lost 6; bases outside the gene matches: 4. The CDR3 is 12 residues long. Per germline, CDR1 SEHNR and CDR2 FQNEAQ (reference sequence). The CDR3 loop is CASSRQGPEQYF. CDR3 in DNA: TGTGCCAGCAGCCGACAGGGTCCCGAGCAGTACTTC.

CDR3 region: CASSLRDEQFF. CDR3 nucleotides: TGTGCCAGCAGTTTGAGGGATGAGCAGTTCTTC. This chain connects TRBV12-3 or TRBV12-4 to TRBJ2-1; D may be TRBD2 (5 bases). The V gene lost 3 bases and the J gene lost 8 bases, with 5 bases spanning the gap. CDR3 size: 11 residues.

The genes are TRBV9 and TRBJ2-3, with 9 bases matching TRBD2. The CDR3 totals 16 residues. Trimming removed 2 bases from V and 6 bases from J; junction bases left unmatched: 10. Germline-derived CDR1 and CDR2 are SGDLS and YYNGEE. The CDR3 sequence is CASSVPFAGGPDTQYF. The CDR3, as DNA: TGTGCCAGCAGCGTCCCTTTCGCGGGAGGGCCGGATACGCAGTATTTT.

The rearrangement joins TRBV5-1 to TRBJ1-1; D might be TRBD1 (6 bases). V was cut by 2 bases and J by 3 bases, with 8 bases left in between. Germline CDR1 reads SGHRS; CDR2 reads YFSETQ. The CDR3 has 13 residues. The CDR3 sequence: CASSFRTDTEAFF. CDR3 coding DNA: TGCGCCAGCAGCTTCCGGACAGACACTGAAGCTTTCTTT.

The rearrangement uses TRBV3-1 (or the pseudogene TRBV3-2) and TRBJ1-2, with unresolved D. Per the germline V gene, CDR1 is LGHDT and CDR2 is YNNKEL (reference sequence). The CDR3 totals 13 residues. Deletions cut 7 bases from V and 6 bases from J, with 15 bases between. The chain's CDR3 is CASTPRRSDGYTF. CDR3 DNA: TGTGCCAGCACCCCAAGGCGTAGCGATGGCTACACCTTC.

The V gene is TRBV19, the J gene TRBJ1-1, with D possibly being TRBD1 (6 bases). The V and J ends lost 5 bases and 9 bases respectively, with 16 bases between them. Germline CDR1 is LNHDA and CDR2 is SQIVND (reference sequence). The CDR3 contains 13 residues. CDR3 bases: TGTGCCAGTAGTCCCGGACAGCGGACAAAAGCTTTCTTT. Protein product: CASSPGQRTKAFF.

V gene TRBV28 combines with J gene TRBJ2-2; 7 bases line up with TRBD2. Germline loops: CDR1 MDHEN, CDR2 SYDVKM. The CDR3 contains 14 residues. V dropped 4 bases and J dropped 4; count of bases not matched to a gene: 3. CDR3 DNA sequence: TGTGCCAGCAGTTGGGGGGAGGGCACCGGGGAGCTGTTTTTT. This encodes CASSWGEGTGELFF.

Only one count was recorded for this clone. The V and J genes are TRBV19 and TRBJ2-3, with no clear D. CDR3 length: 11 residues. Germline V lookup: CDR1 LNHDA, CDR2 SQIVND (reference sequence). V lost 5 bases and J 6 bases, leaving 6 bases between the germline ends. CDR3 in DNA: TGTGCCAGTAGTGCCGGTGATACGCAGTATTTT. Amino acid sequence: CASSAGDTQYF.

This chain uses TRBV19 with TRBJ1-1; TRBD1 matches 7 bases. CDR1 and CDR2 (germline): LNHDA, SQIVND (reference sequence). The length of the CDR3 is 14 residues. The trim removed 7 bases at V and 0 bases at J, leaving 5 bases unmatched. Here the CDR3 DNA reads TGTGCCAGTACCTGGGGACAGATGAACACTGAAGCTTTCTTT. It yields the protein CASTWGQMNTEAFF.

The CDR3: CASSPGVQETQYF. The CDR3, as DNA: TGTGCCAGCAGCCCTGGAGTCCAAGAGACCCAGTACTTC. The V call is TRBV11-2, the J call TRBJ2-5; no reliable D call. Germline CDR1 and CDR2: SGHAT and FQNNGV. V lost 5 bases and J 1 base, leaving 8 bases between the germline ends. This CDR3 is 13 amino acids long. Looking up the rest from reference TRBV11-2 and TRBJ2-5 gives the full variable domain: EAGVAQSPRYKIIEKRQSVAFWCNPISGHATLYWYQQILGQGPKLLIQFQNNGVVDDSQLPKDRFSAERLKGVDSTLKIQPAKLEDSAVYLCASSPGVQETQYFGPGTRLLVL.

The gene calls are TRBV28 and TRBJ2-1; D ambiguous. Deletions cut 5 bases from V and 11 bases from J, with 10 bases between. This CDR3 region has 11 residues. The germline gives CDR1 MDHEN, CDR2 SYDVKM. CDR3 protein: CASSALYQQFF. In DNA, the CDR3 is TGTGCCAGCAGTGCCCTCTACCAGCAGTTCTTC.

This chain uses TRBV10-3 with TRBJ2-7; 11 nucleotides line up with TRBD1. This CDR3 contains 14 residues. The ends lost 11 bases at V and 2 bases at J; junction bases unmatched: 8. Looked up from germline, CDR1 is ENHRY and CDR2 is SYGVKD. CDR3 in amino acids: CASQGGQGAYEQYF. The CDR3 nucleotides read TGTGCCTCCCAGGGGGGACAGGGGGCCTACGAGCAGTACTTC.

V is TRBV27 and J is TRBJ1-2; 8 nucleotides agree with TRBD1. The CDR3 runs to 15 residues. Germline lookup yields CDR1 MNHEY and CDR2 SMNVEV (reference sequence). Unmatched junction bases numbered 9, after V lost 4 bases and J lost 5 bases. CDR3 coding DNA: TGTGCCAGCAGTTCTTACACAGGGGGACTATATGGCTACACCTTC. Its translation: CASSSYTGGLYGYTF.

V and J are TRBV2 and TRBJ2-6, with D hard to call. There are 16 residues in the CDR3. Deletions cut 1 base from V and 0 bases from J, with 7 bases between. CDR1 and CDR2 (germline): SNHLY, FYNNEI. The CDR3 DNA sequence: TGTGCCAGCAGTGAAGTCGTATACTCTGGGGCCAACGTCCTGACTTTC. This translates into CASSEVVYSGANVLTF.

This clone showed up just once. This chain joins TRBV14 and TRBJ2-1; 7 bases map to TRBD2. The germline gives CDR1 SGHDN, CDR2 FVKESK. This CDR3 is 16 amino acids long. V trimming: 3 bases; J trimming: 5 bases; junction bases outside the gene matches: 10. The CDR3 loop is CASSQLPAGWDNEQFF. In DNA, the CDR3 is TGTGCCAGCAGCCAGCTGCCAGCGGGATGGGACAATGAGCAGTTCTTC. The full variable domain, with the rest looked up from reference TRBV14 and TRBJ2-1, is EAGVTQFPSHSVIEKGQTVTLRCDPISGHDNLYWYRRVMGKEIKFLLHFVKESKQDESGMPNNRFLAERTGGTYSTLKVQPAELEDSGVYFCASSQLPAGWDNEQFFGPGTRLTVL.

CDR3 sequence (DNA): TGTGCCAGTGGAAGGCGGGATGCCCTAAATCAGCCCCAGCATTTT. Its protein product is CASGRRDALNQPQHF. The rearrangement uses TRBV6-6 and TRBJ1-5; D is uncertain. The CDR3 runs 15 residues. Germline V CDR1 and CDR2: MNHNY, SVGAGI (reference sequence). V was clipped by 9 bases and J by 4 bases, with 19 bases between them.

The chain employs TRBV28 and TRBJ2-2, with D possibly TRBD2 on 5 matching bases. V lost 7 bases and J lost 1, with 22 bases in between. This CDR3 comprises 18 residues. CDR1 and CDR2 from the germline V gene are MDHEN and SYDVKM. CDR3 protein: CASNQGLVIRGNTGELFF. CDR3 coding DNA: TGTGCCAGCAATCAAGGCTTGGTGATCCGGGGGAACACCGGGGAGCTGTTTTTT.

This clone was seen a single time. CDR3 region: CASSFSGQAYYGYTF. CDR3 in DNA: TGTGCCAGCAGTTTCTCCGGACAGGCATACTATGGCTACACCTTC. The V and J genes are TRBV6-2 or TRBV6-3 and TRBJ1-2; 7 positions agree with TRBD1. This CDR3 spans 15 amino acids. V shed 4 bases and J 3 bases; nucleotides not matched to a gene: 8. The V gene's germline CDR1 is MNHEY and CDR2 SVGEGT.

V is TRBV29-1 and J is TRBJ2-5; D is possibly TRBD1 (6 bases). The CDR3 sequence is 14 residues long. Germline V gene sequence: CDR1 SQVTM, CDR2 ANQGSEA. The ends were cut back, 1 base at V and 1 base at J, with 10 bases in the middle. Here the CDR3 reads CSVEGQGIQETQYF. CDR3 DNA: TGCAGCGTTGAAGGGCAGGGGATCCAAGAGACCCAGTACTTC.